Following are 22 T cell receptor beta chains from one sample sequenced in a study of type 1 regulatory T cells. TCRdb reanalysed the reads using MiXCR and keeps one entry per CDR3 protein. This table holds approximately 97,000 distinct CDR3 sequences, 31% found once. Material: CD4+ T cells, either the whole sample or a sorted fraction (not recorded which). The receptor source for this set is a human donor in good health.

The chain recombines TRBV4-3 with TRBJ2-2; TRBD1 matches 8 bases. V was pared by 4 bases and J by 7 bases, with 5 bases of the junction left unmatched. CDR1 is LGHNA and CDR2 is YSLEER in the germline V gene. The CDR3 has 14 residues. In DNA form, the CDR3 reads TGCGCCAGCAGCCGGACAGGGAATAACGGGGAGCTGTTTTTT. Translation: CASSRTGNNGELFF.

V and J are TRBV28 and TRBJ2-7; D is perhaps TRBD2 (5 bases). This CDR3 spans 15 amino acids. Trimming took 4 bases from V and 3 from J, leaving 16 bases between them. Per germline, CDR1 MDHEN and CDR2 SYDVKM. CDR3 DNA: TGTGCCAGCAGTTCCCTCCCCGCCGGGGACTACGAGCAGTACTTC. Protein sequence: CASSSLPAGDYEQYF.

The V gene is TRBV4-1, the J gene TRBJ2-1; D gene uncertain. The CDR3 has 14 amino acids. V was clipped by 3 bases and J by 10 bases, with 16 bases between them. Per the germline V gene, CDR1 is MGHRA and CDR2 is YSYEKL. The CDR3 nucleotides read TGCGCCAGCAGCCACACCAGAGACATTAACGAGCAGTTCTTC. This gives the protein CASSHTRDINEQFF.

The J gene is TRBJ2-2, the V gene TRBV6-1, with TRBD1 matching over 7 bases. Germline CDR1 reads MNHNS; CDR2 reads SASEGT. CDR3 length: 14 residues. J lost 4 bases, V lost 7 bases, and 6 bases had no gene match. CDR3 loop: CASIRAGGTGELFF. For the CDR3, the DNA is TGTGCCAGCATAAGGGCAGGGGGCACCGGGGAGCTGTTTTTT.

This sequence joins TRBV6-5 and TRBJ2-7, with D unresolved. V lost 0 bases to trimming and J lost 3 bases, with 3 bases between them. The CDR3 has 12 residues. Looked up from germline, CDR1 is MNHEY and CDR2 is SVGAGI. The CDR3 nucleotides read TGTGCCAGCAGTTACTCCTACTACGAGCAGTACTTC. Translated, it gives CASSYSYYEQYF.

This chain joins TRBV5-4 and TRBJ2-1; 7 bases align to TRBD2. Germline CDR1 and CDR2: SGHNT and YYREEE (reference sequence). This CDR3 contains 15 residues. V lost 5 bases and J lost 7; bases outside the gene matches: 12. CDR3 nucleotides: TGTGCCAGCAGGTGGGGGGGTTTTACAGGTAATGAGCAGTTCTTC. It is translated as CASRWGGFTGNEQFF.

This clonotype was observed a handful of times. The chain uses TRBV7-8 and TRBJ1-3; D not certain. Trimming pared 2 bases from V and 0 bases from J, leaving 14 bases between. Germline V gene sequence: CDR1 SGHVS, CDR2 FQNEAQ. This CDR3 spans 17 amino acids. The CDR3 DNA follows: TGTGCCAGCAGCTTATACGGCAGCTTCACCTCTGGAAACACCATATATTTT. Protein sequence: CASSLYGSFTSGNTIYF.

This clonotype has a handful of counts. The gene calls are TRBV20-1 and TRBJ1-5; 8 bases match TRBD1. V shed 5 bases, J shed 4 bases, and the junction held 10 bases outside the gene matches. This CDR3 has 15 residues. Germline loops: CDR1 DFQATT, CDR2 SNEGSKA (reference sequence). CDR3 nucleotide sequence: TGCAGTGCTCCTCGACGGGACAGGAGGAATCAGCCCCAGCATTTT. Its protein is CSAPRRDRRNQPQHF.

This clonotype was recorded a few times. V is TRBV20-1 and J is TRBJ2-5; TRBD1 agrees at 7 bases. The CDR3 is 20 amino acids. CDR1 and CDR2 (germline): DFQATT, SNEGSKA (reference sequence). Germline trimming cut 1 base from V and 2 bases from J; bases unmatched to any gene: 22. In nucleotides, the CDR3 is TGCAGTGCTAGAGTCTACAGGGGACCATCAGGTCACCGGAAACAAGAGACCCAGTACTTC. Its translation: CSARVYRGPSGHRKQETQYF.

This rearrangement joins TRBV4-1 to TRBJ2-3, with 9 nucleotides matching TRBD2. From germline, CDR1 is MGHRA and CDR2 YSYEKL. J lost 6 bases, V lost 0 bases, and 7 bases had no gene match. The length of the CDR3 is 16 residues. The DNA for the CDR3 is TGCGCCAGCAGCCAAGAGCCTAGCGGGGCGGGGGATACGCAGTATTTT. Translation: CASSQEPSGAGDTQYF.

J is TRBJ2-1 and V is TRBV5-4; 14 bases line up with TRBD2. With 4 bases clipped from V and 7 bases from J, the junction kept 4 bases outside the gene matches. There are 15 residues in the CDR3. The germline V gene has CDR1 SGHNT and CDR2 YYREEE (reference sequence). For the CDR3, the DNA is TGTGCCAGCAGCGGGACTAGCGGGAGAAAAAATGAGCAGTTCTTC. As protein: CASSGTSGRKNEQFF. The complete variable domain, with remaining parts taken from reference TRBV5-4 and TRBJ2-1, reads ETGVTQSPTHLIKTRGQQVTLRCSSQSGHNTVSWYQQALGQGPQFIFQYYREEENGRGNFPPRFSGLQFPNYSSELNVNALELDDSALYLCASSGTSGRKNEQFFGPGTRLTVL.

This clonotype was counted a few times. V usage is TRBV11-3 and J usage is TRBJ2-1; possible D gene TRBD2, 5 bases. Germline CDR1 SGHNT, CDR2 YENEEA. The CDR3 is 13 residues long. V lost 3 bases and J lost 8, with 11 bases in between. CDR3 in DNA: TGTGCCAGCAGCTTTAGGAGGTTTGATGAGCAGTTCTTC. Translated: CASSFRRFDEQFF.

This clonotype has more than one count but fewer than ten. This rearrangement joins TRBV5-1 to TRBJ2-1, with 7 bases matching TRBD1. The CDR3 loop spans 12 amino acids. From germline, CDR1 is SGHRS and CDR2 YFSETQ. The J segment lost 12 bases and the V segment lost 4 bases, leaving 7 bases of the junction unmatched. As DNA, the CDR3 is TGCGCCAGCAGCATAGATCGGACAGGGCAGTTCTTC. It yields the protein CASSIDRTGQFF.

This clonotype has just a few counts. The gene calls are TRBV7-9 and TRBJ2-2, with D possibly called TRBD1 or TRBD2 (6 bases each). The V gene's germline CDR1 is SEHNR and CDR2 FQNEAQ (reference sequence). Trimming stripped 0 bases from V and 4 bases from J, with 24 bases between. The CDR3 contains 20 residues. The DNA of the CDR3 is TGTGCCAGCAGCTTAGCCGGAAAGAAAGGGGGACTTGGGGGCACCGGGGAGCTGTTTTTT. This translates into CASSLAGKKGGLGGTGELFF.

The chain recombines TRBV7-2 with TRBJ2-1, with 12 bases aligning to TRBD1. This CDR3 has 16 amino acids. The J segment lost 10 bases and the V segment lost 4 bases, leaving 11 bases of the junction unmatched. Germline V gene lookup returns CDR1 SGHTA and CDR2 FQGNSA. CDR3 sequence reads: CASSSNLGQGAREQFF. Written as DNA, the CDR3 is TGTGCCAGCAGCTCCAACCTGGGACAGGGGGCTAGAGAGCAGTTCTTC.

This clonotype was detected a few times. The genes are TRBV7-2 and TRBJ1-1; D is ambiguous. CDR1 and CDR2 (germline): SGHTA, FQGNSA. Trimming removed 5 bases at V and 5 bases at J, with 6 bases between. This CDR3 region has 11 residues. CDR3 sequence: CASSARTEAFF. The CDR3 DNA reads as TGTGCCAGCAGCGCAAGGACTGAAGCTTTCTTT.

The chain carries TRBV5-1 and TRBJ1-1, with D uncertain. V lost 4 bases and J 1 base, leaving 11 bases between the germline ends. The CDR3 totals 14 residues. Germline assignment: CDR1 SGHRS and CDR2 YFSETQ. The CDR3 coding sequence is TGCGCCAGCAGCCCCGGATCACAGAACACTGAAGCTTTCTTT. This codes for CASSPGSQNTEAFF.

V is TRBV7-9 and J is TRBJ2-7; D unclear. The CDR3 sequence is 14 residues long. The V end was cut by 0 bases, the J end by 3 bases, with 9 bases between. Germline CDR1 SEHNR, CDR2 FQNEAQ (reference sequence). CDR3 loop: CASSLAAQVYEQYF. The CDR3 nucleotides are TGTGCCAGCAGCTTAGCGGCCCAGGTCTACGAGCAGTACTTC.

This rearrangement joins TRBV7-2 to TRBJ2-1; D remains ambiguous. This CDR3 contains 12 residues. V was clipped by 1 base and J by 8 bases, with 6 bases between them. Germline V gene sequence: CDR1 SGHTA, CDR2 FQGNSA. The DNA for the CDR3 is TGTGCCAGCAGCTTAGTTTCTCATGAGCAGTTCTTC. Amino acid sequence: CASSLVSHEQFF.

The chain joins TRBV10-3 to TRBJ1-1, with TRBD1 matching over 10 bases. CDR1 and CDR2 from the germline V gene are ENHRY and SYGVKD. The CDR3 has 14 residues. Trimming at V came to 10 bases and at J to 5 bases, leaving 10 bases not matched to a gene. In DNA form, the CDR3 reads TGTGCCACCAACCCTGACAGGGGGCAGACTGAAGCTTTCTTT. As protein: CATNPDRGQTEAFF.

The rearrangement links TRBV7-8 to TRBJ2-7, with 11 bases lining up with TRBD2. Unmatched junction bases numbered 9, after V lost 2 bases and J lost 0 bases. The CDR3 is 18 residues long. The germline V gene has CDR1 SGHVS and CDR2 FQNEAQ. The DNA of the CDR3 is TGTGCCAGCAGCTTAACCCCAACCGGGACTAGCGGCTCCTACGAGCAGTACTTC. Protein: CASSLTPTGTSGSYEQYF.

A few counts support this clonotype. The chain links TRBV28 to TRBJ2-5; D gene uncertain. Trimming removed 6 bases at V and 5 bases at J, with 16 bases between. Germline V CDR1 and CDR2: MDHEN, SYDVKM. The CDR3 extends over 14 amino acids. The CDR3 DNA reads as TGTGCCAGCAGCCGTCCCCAGTCCCGGGAGACCCAGTACTTC. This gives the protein CASSRPQSRETQYF.